This TCR beta chain comes out of a study of shared clonotypes between healthy human individuals. Study-level results: Among the subsets, naive ones generally showed larger estimated richness than memory ones. Compared with clonotypes that all four donors shared, non-shared clonotypes had lower generation probabilities. A handful of donors showed sharing of approximately 5% of naive CD4 clonotypes.

Trimming removed 5 bases from V and 1 base from J, with 12 bases in between. Per the germline V gene, CDR1 is LNHDA and CDR2 is SQIVND (reference sequence). The CDR3 extends over 14 amino acids. As regards this clone: Its antigen remains unidentified.

This table comes from immunoSEQ multiplex PCR, and its TCRdb copy is limited to in-frame clones, with some not included. The sample consists of around 2,000,000 clones, about 95% of them appearing once. CD4+ cells were split into CD45RA+ naive and CD45RA-negative memory subsets. This clonotype originated in a man in his late teens or twenties in good health. The chain uses TRBV19 and TRBJ2-7; no reliable D call. The specimen was naive CD4+ T cells sorted from blood. Subset: CD45RA+ positively selected. The CDR3 nucleotides are TGTGCCAGTAGTGTCGAAGGCTCGTCCTACGAGCAGTACTTC. Translation: CASSVEGSSYEQYF.